This T cell receptor (beta chain) derives from a study of blood T cell repertoires in COVID-19. Study as a whole: Sites across the United States, Italy and Spain contributed samples from acute and convalescent COVID-19. Nucleic acid was either cDNA or gDNA, and it came from T cells, B-cell-depleted T cells, or PBMCs.

The assay was immunoSEQ multiplex PCR, and TCRdb's table has in-frame clones only and misses some. The table has about 250,000 clones, 65% to 85% seen once. The germline V and J ends were trimmed by 3 bases and 5 bases, with 16 bases remaining between them. This CDR3 has 15 amino acids. CDR1 is SGHRS, CDR2 YFSETQ, per germline. The chain uses TRBV5-1 and TRBJ2-3; possible D gene TRBD1, 7 bases. The material sequenced was peripheral blood. The source is a man older than 75 with acute or convalescent COVID-19. CDR3 loop: CASSSQGPGEDTQYF. Here the CDR3 DNA reads TGCGCCAGCAGCTCACAGGGGCCGGGGGAAGATACGCAGTATTTT.